This T cell receptor (beta chain) was observed in a study of OX40 agonist ivuxolimab in advanced cancers. Sequencing was performed with immunoSEQ multiplex PCR; in TCRdb, only in-frame clones are kept and a portion is missing. The profile shows tens of thousands of clones, around 84% of them singletons. Patients with autoimmune history or systemic immunosuppression were excluded. The sample consisted of CD4+ or CD8+ T cells sorted from blood, taken in a trial of the OX40 agonist ivuxolimab. This clonotype was sampled from an adult with an advanced solid tumor such as melanoma, head and neck, liver or kidney cancer.

The CDR3 is CASSPEQGLGTEAFF. The CDR3, as DNA: TGTGCCAGCAGCCCCGAGCAGGGGTTGGGCACTGAAGCTTTCTTT. V gene TRBV9 combines with J gene TRBJ1-1, with D possibly matching TRBD1 (6 bases). Trimming removed 4 bases at V and 4 bases at J, with 17 bases between. From germline, CDR1 is SGDLS and CDR2 YYNGEE. This CDR3 region has 15 residues.